The 10 T cell receptor beta chains below all came from one sample that was sequenced in a study of radiation and T cells in renal cell carcinoma. The sample's time point: blood 2 weeks post-SBRT. Treatment denoted: 15 Gy SBRT to primary tumor, nephrectomy 4 weeks later. Generated by immunoSEQ multiplex PCR, the TCRdb table keeps only in-frame clones and is missing some. The repertoire holds just over 150,000 clones, 87% seen once, with 10% to 15% in the top ten. The material sequenced was blood, taken from a patient whose treatment included radiotherapy and nephrectomy. The receptors here all came from a woman aged 50 to 60 with renal cell carcinoma.

This chain connects TRBV10-3 to TRBJ2-7, with 9 nucleotides matching TRBD1. This CDR3 has 16 amino acids. CDR1 is ENHRY and CDR2 is SYGVKD in the germline V gene. V shed 3 bases, J shed 2 bases, and the junction held 8 bases outside the gene matches. The CDR3 DNA reads TGTGCCATCAGTGACCCGGGACAGGGTTCCCCCTACGAGCAGTACTTC. It specifies CAISDPGQGSPYEQYF.

The chain combines TRBV18 with TRBJ2-3, with 7 bases lining up with TRBD2. This CDR3 is 14 amino acids long. Per the germline V gene, CDR1 is KGHSH and CDR2 is LQKENI. The V and J ends lost 4 bases and 2 bases, in that order; junction bases with no gene match: 3. DNA for the CDR3: TGTGCCAGCTCACTGGGACTAAACACAGATACGCAGTATTTT. It yields the protein CASSLGLNTDTQYF.

This chain connects TRBV7-9 to TRBJ1-2; D is unresolved. Between the trimmed V and J ends, which lost 2 bases and 6 bases, there was a span of 10 bases. Germline V lookup: CDR1 SEHNR, CDR2 FQNEAQ (reference sequence). The CDR3 has 13 residues. The DNA for the CDR3 is TGTGCCAGCAGCTTAAACCGACATAATGGCTACACCTTC. Encoded protein: CASSLNRHNGYTF.

In nucleotides, the CDR3 is TGTGCCAGCAGTGAAGTACTGCATGGAAACACCATATATTTT. Protein product: CASSEVLHGNTIYF. V usage is TRBV6-1 and J usage is TRBJ1-3, with D unresolved. Germline lookup yields CDR1 MNHNS and CDR2 SASEGT. The CDR3 is made up of 14 amino acids. The V end lost 1 base, the J end lost 3 bases, and 7 bases lay between the germline ends.

The chain joins TRBV9 to TRBJ1-3; 8 nucleotides line up with TRBD1. This CDR3 is 15 amino acids long. Unmatched junction bases numbered 3, after V lost 2 bases and J lost 2 bases. Germline lookup yields CDR1 SGDLS and CDR2 YYNGEE. The CDR3 protein is CASSVTRGPGNTIYF. Written as DNA, the CDR3 is TGTGCCAGCAGCGTTACCAGGGGGCCTGGAAACACCATATATTTT.

The rearrangement links TRBV18 to TRBJ2-2; D not certain. V dropped 2 bases and J dropped 6 bases, with 7 bases sitting between them. Germline V gene lookup returns CDR1 KGHSH and CDR2 LQKENI. The CDR3 is made up of 13 amino acids. CDR3 residues: CASSPSAPGELFF. CDR3 nucleotide sequence: TGTGCCAGCTCACCATCAGCGCCCGGGGAGCTGTTTTTT.

The chain combines TRBV5-1 with TRBJ1-1, with 7 bases matching TRBD1. The germline V gene has CDR1 SGHRS and CDR2 YFSETQ. V shed 4 bases and J 4 bases; nucleotides not matched to a gene: 13. The CDR3 has 16 residues. CDR3 sequence (DNA): TGCGCCAGCAGCCAAAACCCGACAGGGACGGGCACTGAAGCTTTCTTT. It translates to CASSQNPTGTGTEAFF.

The chain combines TRBV28 with TRBJ1-5, with TRBD1 as a possible D gene (5 bases). Per germline, CDR1 MDHEN and CDR2 SYDVKM. The CDR3 loop spans 13 amino acids. V was pared by 6 bases and J by 9 bases, with 15 bases between. This chain's CDR3 is CASRLTEGTPQHF. The CDR3, as DNA: TGTGCCAGCAGACTAACGGAGGGGACGCCCCAGCATTTT.

CDR3 sequence: CASSSSQETQYF. The CDR3 DNA is TGCGCCAGCAGCTCCAGCCAAGAGACCCAGTACTTC. The chain uses TRBV5-1 and TRBJ2-5; D unclear. The V end was cut by 3 bases, the J end by 1 base, with 4 bases between. The CDR3 has 12 amino acids. Germline V gives CDR1 SGHRS, CDR2 YFSETQ.

The CDR3 DNA sequence: TGCGCCAGCAGCCATTTTTGGGAGAACTCCTATGGCTACACCTTC. This gives the protein CASSHFWENSYGYTF. The V and J genes are TRBV4-1 and TRBJ1-2; no definite D call. CDR1 is MGHRA, CDR2 YSYEKL, per germline. The CDR3 is 15 amino acids. The V gene lost 3 bases and the J gene lost 4 bases, with 15 bases spanning the gap.